These T cell receptor beta chains were read from a single sample in a study of identical twins. From the 5' RACE reads, TCRdb called clonotypes with MiXCR, one entry per CDR3 protein. This table holds around 1.7 million distinct CDR3 sequences, about 32% found once. The sequenced sample was cord blood. The receptors shown here come from a newborn girl in good health. Each CDR3 is given with its conserved first and last residue. A D gene is named only where the DNA matches it firmly. Clone size is not always given. Where it is, it says once, few, many or a class for expanded clones.

TRBV14	TRBJ2-1	-	-	CASSQATPPHREQFF	TGTGCCAGCAGCCAGGCTACGCCCCCACATCGCGAGCAGTTCTTC
TRBV4-1	TRBJ1-5	-	-	CASSQHALSNQPQHF	TGCGCCAGCAGCCAACACGCCCTTAGCAATCAGCCCCAGCATTTT
TRBV28	TRBJ2-1	-	-	CASSLSGGLRYNEQFF	TGTGCCAGCAGTTTATCCGGAGGACTTCGGTACAATGAGCAGTTCTTC
TRBV5-6	TRBJ1-2	-	-	CASNPDRTSGYTF	TGTGCCAGCAACCCAGACAGGACAAGTGGCTACACCTTC
TRBV6-5	TRBJ2-7	-	few	CASSHRRTYEQYF	TGTGCCAGCAGCCACAGGCGCACCTACGAGCAGTACTTC
TRBV6-6	TRBJ2-2	TRBD2	-	CASSYSWLAGVTGELFF	TGTGCCAGCAGTTACTCGTGGCTAGCGGGAGTAACCGGGGAGCTGTTTTTT
TRBV5-1	TRBJ1-1	TRBD1	-	CASSLEGAERTEAFF	TGCGCCAGCAGCTTGGAGGGGGCAGAGCGGACTGAAGCTTTCTTT
TRBV20-1	TRBJ2-1	TRBD2	many	CSARGLAGDYNEQFF	TGCAGTGCTAGAGGACTAGCGGGAGACTACAATGAGCAGTTCTTC
TRBV5-1	TRBJ2-1	TRBD1	few	CASSLRTGVYNEQFF	TGCGCCAGCAGCTTGAGGACAGGGGTTTACAATGAGCAGTTCTTC
TRBV5-1	TRBJ1-2	-	-	CASSLRQADYGYTF	TGCGCCAGCAGCTTGAGACAGGCTGACTATGGCTACACCTTC
TRBV20-1	TRBJ2-1	-	-	CSARRYEGTQEEQFF	TGCAGTGCTAGAAGGTACGAAGGAACACAAGAGGAGCAGTTCTTC
TRBV6-1	TRBJ2-1	-	few	CASSEFTTGGVEQFF	TGTGCCAGCAGTGAATTTACAACCGGCGGGGTTGAGCAGTTCTTC
TRBV2	TRBJ2-1	-	-	CASSDNGEINEQFF	TGTGCCAGCAGTGACAACGGGGAGATCAATGAGCAGTTCTTC
TRBV2	TRBJ2-3	-	-	CASSEFGIDTQYF	TGTGCCAGCAGTGAATTCGGGATCGATACGCAGTATTTT
TRBV3-1	TRBJ2-3	TRBD2	-	CAGSPGKILAGGRFTQYF	TGTGCCGGCAGCCCGGGCAAGATACTAGCGGGGGGCAGGTTTACGCAGTATTTT
TRBV28	TRBJ1-2	-	many	CASSLSDWSYGYTF	TGTGCCAGCAGTTTAAGCGACTGGAGCTATGGCTACACCTTC
TRBV7-8	TRBJ2-7	-	-	CASSSTSQRNAYEQYF	TGTGCCAGCAGCTCGACAAGCCAGCGGAACGCGTACGAGCAGTACTTC
TRBV5-1	TRBJ2-3	TRBD2	many	CASSPGLAGSDTQYF	TGTGCCAGCAGCCCGGGACTAGCGGGGTCAGATACGCAGTATTTT
TRBV10-3	TRBJ2-7	-	few	CAIAPDSSYEQYF	TGTGCCATCGCCCCCGATAGCTCCTACGAGCAGTACTTC
TRBV24-1	TRBJ1-1	-	-	CATSSRQNTEAFF	TGTGCCACCAGTTCACGGCAGAACACTGAAGCTTTCTTT
TRBV3-1	TRBJ1-2	TRBD1	-	CASRGKGAGYTF	TGTGCCAGCAGGGGCAAGGGGGCGGGCTACACCTTC
TRBV5-5	TRBJ1-1	-	few	CASSFILVGTEAFF	TGTGCCAGCAGCTTTATCTTGGTGGGCACTGAAGCTTTCTTT
TRBV29-1	TRBJ2-3	-	-	CSVGVRNTDTQYF	TGCAGCGTTGGAGTACGGAACACAGATACGCAGTATTTT
TRBV7-9	TRBJ2-3	-	few	CASSLRGLGTDTQYF	TGTGCCAGCAGCTTAAGAGGGCTCGGCACAGATACGCAGTATTTT
TRBV29-1	TRBJ2-3	-	-	CSVEPTRYVTDTQYF	TGCAGCGTTGAACCAACCCGTTATGTCACAGATACGCAGTATTTT
TRBV9	TRBJ2-1	TRBD2	-	CASSGGTSGMDSYNEQFF	TGTGCCAGCAGCGGAGGGACTAGCGGGATGGACTCCTACAATGAGCAGTTCTTC
TRBV2	TRBJ2-4	TRBD1	-	CASSSDRGTEEQYF	TGTGCCAGCAGTTCAGACAGGGGGACTGAGGAGCAGTACTTC
TRBV27	TRBJ2-1	-	-	CASSSRRRPSYEQFF	TGTGCCAGCAGTTCGCGGCGCCGGCCCTCCTACGAGCAGTTCTTC
TRBV7-2	TRBJ2-2	-	-	CASSRVSNTGELFF	TGTGCCAGCAGCAGGGTATCGAACACCGGGGAGCTGTTTTTT
TRBV12-5	TRBJ2-7	-	few	CASGLVRSGYEQYF	TGTGCTAGTGGTTTGGTACGGTCCGGCTACGAGCAGTACTTC
TRBV7-2	TRBJ2-5	-	-	CASSLGAKQYF	TGTGCCAGCAGCTTAGGGGCAAAGCAGTACTTC
TRBV5-1	TRBJ2-3	-	many	CASSLSRPDTQYF	TGCGCCAGCAGCCTCTCCCGACCGGATACGCAGTATTTT
TRBV29-1	TRBJ2-1	-	many	CSGQSSYNEQFF	TGCAGCGGTCAAAGCTCCTACAATGAGCAGTTCTTC
TRBV10-1	TRBJ1-5	-	-	CASPGGRNQPQHF	TGCGCCAGCCCCGGAGGGAGGAATCAGCCCCAGCATTTT
TRBV5-4	TRBJ1-6	TRBD1	-	CASSQGGYSYNSPLHF	TGTGCCAGCAGTCAGGGGGGATACTCCTATAATTCACCCCTCCACTTT
TRBV12-3/TRBV12-4	TRBJ1-4	-	few	CASSPRREKLFF	TGTGCCAGCAGCCCCCGGCGTGAAAAACTGTTTTTT
TRBV7-2	TRBJ1-3	TRBD1	few	CASSLVAGGSGNTIYF	TGTGCCAGCAGCTTAGTGGCAGGGGGCTCTGGAAACACCATATATTTT
TRBV20-1	TRBJ2-6	-	-	CSARQVPSGANVLTF	TGCAGTGCTAGGCAGGTCCCCTCTGGGGCCAACGTCCTGACTTTC
TRBV20-1	TRBJ2-7	TRBD2	few	CSARREGRYEQYF	TGCAGTGCTAGACGGGAGGGCCGATACGAGCAGTACTTC
TRBV11-2	TRBJ2-2	-	-	CASSLQVGTGELFF	TGTGCCAGCAGCTTGCAGGTTGGCACCGGGGAGCTGTTTTTT
TRBV3-1	TRBJ2-3	-	many	CASSQVERGQMADTQYF	TGTGCCAGCAGCCAAGTTGAACGGGGGCAGATGGCAGATACGCAGTATTTT
TRBV12-3/TRBV12-4	TRBJ2-7	TRBD2	few	CASTTSGMNEQYF	TGTGCCAGCACGACTAGCGGGATGAATGAGCAGTACTTC
TRBV12-3/TRBV12-4	TRBJ2-2	-	once	CASSFRGAITGELFF	TGTGCCAGCAGTTTCCGGGGGGCCATCACCGGGGAGCTGTTTTTT
TRBV5-1	TRBJ2-7	-	-	CASSPRQRTYEQYF	TGCGCCAGCAGCCCCAGACAGAGAACCTACGAGCAGTACTTC
TRBV6-2/TRBV6-3	TRBJ2-3	-	few	CASSYRPSRDTQYF	TGTGCCAGCAGTTACCGGCCTAGCCGAGATACGCAGTATTTT
TRBV7-2	TRBJ2-3	TRBD1	few	CASSLPGQGYLFGTDTQYF	TGTGCCAGCAGCTTACCGGGACAGGGATACTTATTCGGCACAGATACGCAGTATTTT
TRBV4-2	TRBJ1-1	-	-	CASSQDSKSTEAFF	TGTGCCAGCAGCCAAGATTCGAAATCCACTGAAGCTTTCTTT
TRBV2	TRBJ2-7	TRBD1	many	CASSEDRGPYEQYF	TGTGCCAGCAGTGAGGACAGGGGGCCGTACGAGCAGTACTTC
TRBV5-1	TRBJ2-5	-	-	CASSLDSTQETQYF	TGCGCCAGCAGCTTGGACAGCACTCAAGAGACCCAGTACTTC